What follows are 5 T cell receptor beta chains derived from one specimen sequenced in a study of blood T cells in healthy people across ages. PCR was performed a second time for about 7 to 12 cycles using a sample-barcoded 5' primer and a J-beta primer mix. Via MiXCR, TCRdb re-called the 5' RACE reads, giving one row per CDR3 protein. The sample gives about 580,000 distinct CDR3 sequences, 47% of which show up once; under 30% is in the top ten. Material: blood. The receptors derive from an elderly man in good health.

This chain uses TRBV20-1 with TRBJ1-2, with no clear D. Between the trimmed V and J ends, which lost 1 base and 1 base, there was a span of 13 bases. CDR1 is DFQATT, CDR2 SNEGSKA, per germline (reference sequence). The length of the CDR3 is 15 residues. CDR3 nucleotide sequence: TGCAGTGCTAGAGCCTCGGACGGGATTAACTATGGCTACACCTTC. It codes for CSARASDGINYGYTF.

This clonotype was counted a few times. The chain recombines TRBV7-9 with TRBJ1-5; D is undetermined. Germline CDR1 and CDR2: SEHNR and FQNEAQ (reference sequence). V lost 3 bases, J lost 2 bases, and 5 bases lay in between. The CDR3 consists of 13 residues. The CDR3 DNA reads as TGTGCCAGCAGCTTCGGAGGCAATCAGCCCCAGCATTTT. This codes for CASSFGGNQPQHF. Looking up the rest from reference TRBV7-9 and TRBJ1-5 gives the full variable domain: DTGVSQNPRHKITKRGQNVTFRCDPISEHNRLYWYRQTLGQGPEFLTYFQNEAQLEKSRLLSDRFSAERPKGSFSTLEIQRTEQGDSAMYLCASSFGGNQPQHFGDGTRLSIL.

The rearrangement joins TRBV7-2 to TRBJ2-4; 7 nucleotides align to TRBD2. This CDR3 has 14 amino acids. J gave up 5 bases and V 5 bases, and 6 bases lay outside the gene matches. The germline V gene encodes CDR1 SGHTA and CDR2 FQGNSA. The CDR3 reads CASSPALAENIQYF. The DNA of the CDR3 is TGTGCCAGCAGCCCCGCCCTAGCGGAAAACATTCAGTACTTC.

The sample holds a few counts of this clonotype. The chain is built from TRBV28 and TRBJ2-1; D is uncertain. The CDR3 is 16 amino acids. Germline loops: CDR1 MDHEN, CDR2 SYDVKM. Trimming removed 6 bases at V and 2 bases at J, with 17 bases between. CDR3 in DNA: TGTGCCAGCAGAAAAAACAGAGCGCAGCCCTACAATGAGCAGTTCTTC. It translates to CASRKNRAQPYNEQFF.

The chain uses TRBV10-3 and TRBJ1-2; weak D call: TRBD1 (5 bases). Trimming removed 4 bases from V and 8 bases from J, with 11 bases in between. This CDR3 has 12 residues. Germline CDR1 and CDR2: ENHRY and SYGVKD. CDR3 sequence (DNA): TGTGCCATCAGTGCGAGGGGTTGGGGCTACACCTTC. The encoded protein is CAISARGWGYTF.